One sample yielded the 16 T cell receptor beta chains listed below, sequenced in a study of OX40 agonist ivuxolimab in advanced cancers. Only in-frame clones appear in the TCRdb table, and some are missing; sequencing was by immunoSEQ multiplex PCR. The sample has over 55,000 clones, about 85% seen once; the top ten hold about 3.9%. The sequences come from CD4+ or CD8+ T cells sorted from blood, collected in a trial of the OX40 agonist ivuxolimab. The receptors shown here come from an adult with an advanced solid tumor such as melanoma, head and neck, liver or kidney cancer.

The chain couples TRBV7-2 to TRBJ1-3; D gene uncertain. The V gene lost 1 base and the J gene lost 3 bases, with 10 bases spanning the gap. This CDR3 is 15 amino acids long. The germline V gene has CDR1 SGHTA and CDR2 FQGNSA. In nucleotides, the CDR3 is TGTGCCAGCAGCTTAGAGTCAGTGAGTGGAAACACCATATATTTT. This codes for CASSLESVSGNTIYF.

The V call is TRBV10-3, the J call TRBJ2-6, with D possibly matching TRBD1 (6 bases). In germline, CDR1 is ENHRY, CDR2 SYGVKD. The CDR3 consists of 16 residues. V was pared by 5 bases and J by 1 base, with 12 bases between. CDR3 amino acids: CAISRDTPSGANVLTF. As DNA, the CDR3 is TGTGCCATCAGTAGGGACACCCCATCTGGGGCCAACGTCCTGACTTTC.

The V gene is TRBV5-1, the J gene TRBJ1-5; 7 bases are a match to TRBD1. This CDR3 is 15 amino acids long. V shed 0 bases and J 5 bases; nucleotides not matched to a gene: 5. Looked up from germline, CDR1 is SGHRS and CDR2 is YFSETQ. In DNA form, the CDR3 reads TGCGCCAGCAGCTTGGCGTCAGGGGGGGATCAGCCCCAGCATTTT. Translating gives CASSLASGGDQPQHF. The full variable domain, in which reference TRBV5-1 and TRBJ1-5 provide the parts outside the CDR3, is KAGVTQTPRYLIKTRGQQVTLSCSPISGHRSVSWYQQTPGQGLQFLFEYFSETQRNKGNFPGRFSGRQFSNSRSEMNVSTLELGDSALYLCASSLASGGDQPQHFGDGTRLSIL.

This chain's CDR3 is CASSWSRGQAGGLFF. The CDR3 coding sequence is TGTGCCAGCAGCTGGAGCAGGGGACAGGCTGGAGGGCTGTTTTTT. This rearrangement joins TRBV7-2 to TRBJ2-2, with TRBD1 identical over 8 bases. Germline trimming cut 4 bases from V and 13 bases from J; bases unmatched to any gene: 14. The CDR3 extends over 15 amino acids. Germline values: CDR1 SGHTA, CDR2 FQGNSA.

V usage is TRBV27 and J usage is TRBJ1-5, with 8 bases fitting TRBD1. Germline CDR1 MNHEY, CDR2 SMNVEV (reference sequence). The CDR3 totals 15 residues. V shed 0 bases and J 5 bases; nucleotides not matched to a gene: 3. CDR3 residues: CASSLSTGADQPQHF. The DNA of the CDR3 is TGTGCCAGCAGTTTATCGACAGGGGCCGATCAGCCCCAGCATTTT.

The chain joins TRBV29-1 to TRBJ2-5; weak D call: TRBD1 (6 bases). This CDR3 is built from 11 residues. Germline CDR1 SQVTM, CDR2 ANQGSEA. V was trimmed by 5 bases and J by 3 bases, leaving 7 bases between them. The DNA of the CDR3 is TGCAGCGTTCGGGACAAAGAGACCCAGTACTTC. This translates into CSVRDKETQYF.

J is TRBJ2-7 and V is TRBV11-3, with D uncertain. Germline CDR1 SGHNT, CDR2 YENEEA. Trimming shortened V by 5 bases and J by 2 bases, and 4 bases separated the two germline ends. The CDR3 has 11 amino acids. CDR3 residues: CASSPPYEQYF. DNA for the CDR3: TGTGCCAGCAGCCCCCCCTACGAGCAGTACTTC.

The V gene is TRBV6-6, the J gene TRBJ1-1, with TRBD1 matching 8 bases. CDR1 is MNHNY, CDR2 SVGAGI, per germline (reference sequence). This CDR3 is built from 16 residues. The ends lost 5 bases at V and 3 bases at J; junction bases unmatched: 11. Here the CDR3 DNA reads TGTGCCAGCAGTCGTTCCGGTCCAGGGGGCGACACTGAAGCTTTCTTT. Encoded protein: CASSRSGPGGDTEAFF.

A note on this clone: One end of the junction does not line up with germline, which may come from a read error. V is TRBV5-1 and J is TRBJ1-5; the D gene is possibly TRBD1 (5 bases). The V gene's germline CDR1 is SGHRS and CDR2 YFSETQ. CDR3 size: 15 residues. The CDR3 region has the DNA TGCGCCAGCAGCTTGGGGGGCCCAGGCAACCAGCCCCAGCATTTT. It is translated as CASSLGGPGNQPQHF.

To note about this clone: The junction does not match germline at one end; this may be a read error. The rearrangement links TRBV5-1 to TRBJ2-5; 7 nucleotides line up with TRBD1. CDR1 is SGHRS and CDR2 is YFSETQ in the germline V gene. The CDR3 consists of 15 residues. The CDR3 DNA follows: TGCGCCAGCAGCGGCCAGGAGATGTCCGGGACAGCTTTGAACTTC. Its translation is CASSGQEMSGTALNF.

V gene TRBV11-3 combines with J gene TRBJ2-3; D is uncertain. The CDR3 spans 13 residues. Trimming stripped 5 bases from V and 2 bases from J, with 8 bases between. The germline gives CDR1 SGHNT, CDR2 YENEEA. CDR3 nucleotide sequence: TGTGCCAGCAGCCTGCACTCCACAGATACGCAGTATTTT. It codes for CASSLHSTDTQYF.

The chain couples TRBV7-2 to TRBJ2-3; D is perhaps TRBD1 or TRBD2 (7 bases each). V shed 5 bases and J shed 5 bases, with 20 bases lying between them. CDR1 SGHTA and CDR2 FQGNSA come from the germline V gene. The CDR3 contains 16 residues. CDR3 protein: CASSQGGAARRDTQYF. CDR3 bases: TGTGCCAGCAGCCAGGGGGGGGCCGCTAGGAGAGATACGCAGTATTTT. The full variable domain, with the rest looked up from reference TRBV7-2 and TRBJ2-3, is GAGVSQSPSNKVTEKGKDVELRCDPISGHTALYWYRQSLGQGLEFLIYFQGNSAPDKSGLPSDRFSAERTGGSVSTLTIQRTQQEDSAVYLCASSQGGAARRDTQYFGPGTRLTVL.

The chain combines TRBV6-5 with TRBJ1-2, with a tentative D call TRBD1 (5 bases). The CDR3 loop spans 15 amino acids. V lost 2 bases to trimming and J lost 4 bases, with 14 bases between them. CDR1 is MNHEY, CDR2 SVGAGI, per germline. CDR3 nucleotide sequence: TGTGCCAGCAGTTACGTCGGGACGGAGAGCTATGGCTACACCTTC. This gives the protein CASSYVGTESYGYTF.

This clone has just one count. The rearrangement joins TRBV5-1 to TRBJ1-5; D is perhaps TRBD1 (5 bases). V shed 0 bases and J shed 3 bases, with 7 bases lying between them. This CDR3 contains 14 residues. CDR1 and CDR2 from the germline V gene are SGHRS and YFSETQ. In DNA form, the CDR3 reads TGCGCCAGCAGCTTGGAGGGGAACAATCAGCCCCAGCATTTT. Translating it yields CASSLEGNNQPQHF.

This clone turned up a few times. This chain uses TRBV18 with TRBJ2-4; a possible D gene is TRBD2 (5 bases). Germline values: CDR1 KGHSH, CDR2 LQKENI. The CDR3 loop spans 14 amino acids. Trimming cost V 3 bases and J 3 bases, with 9 bases left between them. CDR3 amino acids: CASSPGDIKNIQYF. The CDR3 DNA follows: TGTGCCAGCTCACCGGGAGATATCAAAAACATTCAGTACTTC. Full variable domain (remainder filled in from reference TRBV18 and TRBJ2-4): NAGVMQNPRHLVRRRGQEARLRCSPMKGHSHVYWYRQLPEEGLKFMVYLQKENIIDESGMPKERFSAEFPKEGPSILRIQQVVRGDSAAYFCASSPGDIKNIQYFGAGTRLSVL.

The chain carries TRBV19 and TRBJ1-1, with D possibly TRBD1 on 6 matching bases. V was shortened by 5 bases and J by 1 base, with 11 bases between the two germline ends. Germline CDR1 LNHDA, CDR2 SQIVND (reference sequence). There are 14 residues in the CDR3. The CDR3 region is CASSVGQSNTEAFF. The CDR3 bases are TGTGCCAGTAGTGTCGGACAGTCGAACACTGAAGCTTTCTTT.